This T cell receptor beta chain was recovered during a study of cytomegalovirus exposure and HLA in healthy donors. Looking at the study overall: When 300 to 400 donors were genotyped, around 77% of them were found to fall in the Caucasian-associated ancestry cluster.

The PCR ran on 60 Vbeta and 13 Jbeta primers. The method was immunoSEQ multiplex PCR; TCRdb's version includes in-frame clones alone and lacks a portion of them. Among 60,000 to 90,000 clones listed, 70% to 80% were seen once. The germline V gene encodes CDR1 MDHEN and CDR2 SYDVKM. CDR3 length equals 15 residues. The trim removed 7 bases at V and 4 bases at J, leaving 9 bases unmatched. The sample taken for sequencing was PBMCs. The TCR was taken from a woman between 45 and 60 years old in good health and CMV-seropositive. The genes are TRBV28 and TRBJ1-1, with TRBD1 identical over 10 bases. CDR3 nucleotide sequence: TGTGCCAGCATTACCGGGACAGGGGTCCCCACTGAAGCTTTCTTT. Translating gives CASITGTGVPTEAFF.